This T cell receptor beta chain was observed in a study of T cell responses to AZD1222 COVID-19 vaccine. This CDR3 spans 15 amino acids. Germline V gives CDR1 SGHKS, CDR2 YYEKEE (reference sequence). V shed 4 bases and J shed 5 bases, with 17 bases lying between them. Overall study findings and caveats: Researchers took repertoire samples only after the peak T cell response had come. Possibly, clonal diversity was underestimated; donors were largely white British and included more females. Spike-specific TCR breadth and depth both grew after two AZD1222 doses.

The repertoire was sequenced with immunoSEQ multiplex PCR; TCRdb's copy has only in-frame clones and lacks some. The sample lists about 110,000 clones, roughly 90% occurring once. About this clone itself: The antigen remains undetermined.

The source was peripheral blood, collected on day 0 of AZD1222 vaccination. The chain employs TRBV5-5 and TRBJ2-3, with D perhaps being TRBD1 or TRBD2 (6 bases each). The clonotype comes from an adult in good health. The CDR3 sequence is CASSPRGQTGDTQYF. The CDR3 DNA follows: TGTGCCAGCAGCCCTCGGGGGCAGACCGGAGATACGCAGTATTTT.